This T cell receptor beta chain was observed in a study of radiotherapy plus CTLA-4 blockade in lung cancer. The method was immunoSEQ multiplex PCR; TCRdb's version includes in-frame clones alone and lacks a portion of them. Of about 88,000 clones in the sample, about two thirds were seen once. The sequencing here drew on peripheral blood, taken from a patient treated with radiotherapy plus ipilimumab. The TCR comes from a human donor with non-small cell lung cancer that progressed on radiotherapy plus ipilimumab.

The CDR3 region has the DNA TGTGCCAGCAGTTCCTCCGGGGAGCAGCCCCAGCATTTT. Encoded protein: CASSSSGEQPQHF. The genes are TRBV6-5 and TRBJ1-5; D not certain. The CDR3 spans 13 residues. Germline assignment: CDR1 MNHEY and CDR2 SVGAGI. V lost 4 bases, J lost 7 bases, and 11 bases lay in between.